These 14 T cell receptor beta chains were sequenced from one sample in a study of cytomegalovirus exposure and HLA in healthy donors. The PCR ran on 60 Vbeta and 13 Jbeta primers. The method was immunoSEQ multiplex PCR; TCRdb's version includes in-frame clones alone and lacks a portion of them. The sample has 150,000 to 200,000 clones, roughly 71% seen once. What was sequenced was PBMCs. These receptors originate from a woman aged 45 to 65 in good health and CMV-seropositive.

The genes are TRBV13 and TRBJ2-7, with TRBD1 matching 12 bases. The V and J ends lost 5 bases and 1 base, in that order; junction bases with no gene match: 9. Germline values: CDR1 PRHDT, CDR2 FYEKMQ (reference sequence). The CDR3 sequence is 17 residues long. The CDR3 loop is CASSTGTGGAESYEQYF. CDR3 coding DNA: TGTGCCAGCAGCACCGGGACAGGGGGCGCAGAATCCTACGAGCAGTACTTC.

The J gene is TRBJ1-6, the V gene TRBV5-1; 12 bases agree with TRBD1. The CDR3 is 17 amino acids. Germline V gives CDR1 SGHRS, CDR2 YFSETQ. V was pared by 3 bases and J by 7 bases, with 8 bases of the junction left unmatched. The CDR3 region has the DNA TGCGCCAGCAGCTCGCTCCCGGGACAGGGGGCGAATTCACCCCTCCACTTT. It specifies CASSSLPGQGANSPLHF.

This sequence joins TRBV5-1 and TRBJ2-6, with TRBD1 matching over 9 bases. J gave up 1 base and V 7 bases, and 6 bases lay outside the gene matches. There are 16 residues in the CDR3. Germline V gene data show CDR1 as SGHRS and CDR2 as YFSETQ. The CDR3 DNA reads TGCGCCAGCGGGGACAGGGAGTTGTCTGGGGCCAACGTCCTGACTTTC. It encodes CASGDRELSGANVLTF.

The chain uses TRBV5-6 and TRBJ2-7; 9 nucleotides align to TRBD1. With 2 bases clipped from V and 2 bases from J, the junction kept 2 bases outside the gene matches. The length of the CDR3 is 14 residues. CDR1 and CDR2 from the germline V gene are SGHDT and YYEEEE. The CDR3 spells CASSFGTGTYEQYF. The CDR3 region has the DNA TGTGCCAGCAGCTTTGGGACAGGGACCTACGAGCAGTACTTC.

The V call is TRBV21-1, the J call TRBJ1-6. TRBV21-1 is a known pseudogene. The CDR3 is 20 residues long. In DNA form, the CDR3 reads TGTGCCAGCAGCAATTATTCTGGGGGGTTGGGTTTTCTTCTTAATTCACCCCTCCACTTT. This gives the protein CASSNYSGGLGFLLNSPLHF.

V and J are TRBV6-1 and TRBJ2-4; D possibly corresponds to TRBD1 (6 bases). This CDR3 spans 14 amino acids. From germline, CDR1 is MNHNS and CDR2 SASEGT. Deletions cut 3 bases from V and 9 bases from J, with 15 bases between. CDR3 in amino acids: CASSDQGKDSIQYF. The CDR3, as DNA: TGTGCCAGCAGTGACCAGGGGAAGGACAGCATTCAGTACTTC.

The rearrangement uses TRBV18 and TRBJ1-5; D remains unclear. V was cut by 3 bases and J by 5 bases, with 8 bases left in between. CDR3 length: 13 residues. CDR1 is KGHSH, CDR2 LQKENI, per germline. The CDR3 loop reads CASSPTAYQPQHF. The CDR3 DNA sequence: TGTGCCAGCTCACCGACTGCATATCAGCCCCAGCATTTT. Filled out from reference TRBV18 and TRBJ1-5, the complete variable domain reads NAGVMQNPRHLVRRRGQEARLRCSPMKGHSHVYWYRQLPEEGLKFMVYLQKENIIDESGMPKERFSAEFPKEGPSILRIQQVVRGDSAAYFCASSPTAYQPQHFGDGTRLSIL.

The J gene is TRBJ1-1, the V gene TRBV10-2, with D tentatively TRBD1 (6 bases). The germline CDR1 and CDR2 sequences are WSHSY and SAAADI. This CDR3 is 14 amino acids long. Trimming removed 3 bases at V and 5 bases at J, with 13 bases between. CDR3 region: CASSDRGARTEAFF. The CDR3 DNA reads TGCGCCAGCAGTGATCGGGGGGCGCGTACTGAAGCTTTCTTT.

The chain recombines TRBV7-2 with TRBJ2-2; maybe TRBD2 (7 bases). The V gene lost 1 base and the J gene lost 4 bases, with 16 bases spanning the gap. The CDR3 contains 17 residues. Germline V gene data show CDR1 as SGHTA and CDR2 as FQGNSA. This chain's CDR3 is CASSLVVGGPPTGELFF. The CDR3 coding sequence is TGTGCCAGCAGCTTAGTCGTGGGGGGGCCCCCCACCGGGGAGCTGTTTTTT.

The V and J genes are TRBV2 and TRBJ2-2; D not certain. The V gene's germline CDR1 is SNHLY and CDR2 FYNNEI. The germline V and J ends were trimmed by 7 bases and 2 bases, with 2 bases remaining between them. The CDR3 contains 11 residues. For the CDR3, the DNA is TGTGCCAGCACAAACACCGGGGAGCTGTTTTTT. The encoded protein is CASTNTGELFF. The whole variable domain, remainder taken from reference TRBV2 and TRBJ2-2, is EPEVTQTPSHQVTQMGQEVILRCVPISNHLYFYWYRQILGQKVEFLVSFYNNEISEKSEIFDDQFSVERPDGSNFTLKIRSTKLEDSAMYFCASTNTGELFFGEGSRLTVL.

This clone was seen a handful of times. The chain joins TRBV2 to TRBJ2-1, with 14 bases identical to TRBD2. CDR3 length: 15 residues. Germline assignment: CDR1 SNHLY and CDR2 FYNNEI. The trim removed 3 bases at V and 9 bases at J, leaving 4 bases unmatched. The CDR3 DNA reads TGTGCCAGCAGTGAGACTAGCGGGGGGGCCTTTGAGCAGTTCTTC. Translation gives CASSETSGGAFEQFF. Looking up the rest from reference TRBV2 and TRBJ2-1 gives the full variable domain: EPEVTQTPSHQVTQMGQEVILRCVPISNHLYFYWYRQILGQKVEFLVSFYNNEISEKSEIFDDQFSVERPDGSNFTLKIRSTKLEDSAMYFCASSETSGGAFEQFFGPGTRLTVL.

The genes are TRBV5-1 and TRBJ2-5; D is possibly TRBD2 (5 bases). This CDR3 comprises 14 residues. With 0 bases removed from V and 2 bases from J, the gap between germline ends came to 8 bases. Germline V gene lookup returns CDR1 SGHRS and CDR2 YFSETQ. CDR3 in amino acids: CASSLVARQETQYF. CDR3 nucleotide sequence: TGCGCCAGCAGCTTGGTAGCGAGGCAAGAGACCCAGTACTTC. The variable domain in full, completed from reference TRBV5-1 and TRBJ2-5, reads KAGVTQTPRYLIKTRGQQVTLSCSPISGHRSVSWYQQTPGQGLQFLFEYFSETQRNKGNFPGRFSGRQFSNSRSEMNVSTLELGDSALYLCASSLVARQETQYFGPGTRLLVL.

The V call is TRBV19, the J call TRBJ1-2; possibly TRBD1 for D (6 bases). CDR1 and CDR2 (germline): LNHDA, SQIVND (reference sequence). Trimming pared 4 bases from V and 9 bases from J, leaving 12 bases between. The length of the CDR3 is 12 residues. The CDR3 bases are TGTGCCAGTAGTACGGACAGTTGGCGCTACACCTTC. Amino acid sequence: CASSTDSWRYTF.

This clone has only a few counts. This chain uses TRBV15 with TRBJ1-5, with 7 bases fitting TRBD1. Germline CDR1 reads LNHNV; CDR2 reads YYDKDF (reference sequence). V lost 3 bases and J lost 12; bases outside the gene matches: 14. The CDR3 is 15 amino acids. The CDR3 spells CATSSPDRARGVQHF. The CDR3, as DNA: TGTGCCACCAGCAGCCCTGACAGGGCCCGTGGCGTCCAGCATTTT.